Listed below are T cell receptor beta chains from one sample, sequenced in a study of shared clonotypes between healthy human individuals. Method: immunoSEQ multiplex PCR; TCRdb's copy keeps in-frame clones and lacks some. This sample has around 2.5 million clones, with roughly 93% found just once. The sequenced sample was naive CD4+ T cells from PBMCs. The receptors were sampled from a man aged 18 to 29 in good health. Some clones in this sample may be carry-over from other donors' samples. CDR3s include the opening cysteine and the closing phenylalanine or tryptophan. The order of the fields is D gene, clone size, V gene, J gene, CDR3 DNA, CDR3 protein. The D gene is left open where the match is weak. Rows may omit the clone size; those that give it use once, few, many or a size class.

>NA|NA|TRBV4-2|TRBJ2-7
TGTGCCAGCAGCCCACAGGGTTTGTCCTACGAGCAGTACTTC
CASSPQGLSYEQYF
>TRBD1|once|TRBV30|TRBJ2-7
TGTGCCTGGAGGGGACAGGGGAGCTCCTACGAGCAGTACTTC
CAWRGQGSSYEQYF
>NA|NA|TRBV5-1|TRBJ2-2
TGCGCCAGCACGGGGATACCTTCCACCGGGGAGCTGTTTTTT
CASTGIPSTGELFF
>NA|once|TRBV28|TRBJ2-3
TGTGCCAGCAGTTCCGTACCTTACACAGATACGCAGTATTTT
CASSSVPYTDTQYF
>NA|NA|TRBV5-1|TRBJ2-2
TGCGCCAGCAGCTTGCGCAGGGCCACCGGGGAGCTGTTTTTT
CASSLRRATGELFF
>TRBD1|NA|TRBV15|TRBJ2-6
TGTGCCACCAGCAGAGCCCCGGGACAGGCCGCCGGCGTCCTGACTTTC
CATSRAPGQAAGVLTF
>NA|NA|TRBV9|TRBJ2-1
TGTGCCAGCAGCGGTCTCCCCGGGGATGAGCAGTTCTTC
CASSGLPGDEQFF
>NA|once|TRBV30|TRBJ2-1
TGTGCCTGGAGTGTGGCCGTTGAGCAGTTCTTC
CAWSVAVEQFF
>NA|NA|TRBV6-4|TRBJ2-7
TGTGCCAGCAGTGATTTGGGGAACAACTACGAGCAGTACTTC
CASSDLGNNYEQYF
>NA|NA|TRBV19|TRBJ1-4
TGTGCCAGTAGTAGTATAAGTTCAACTAATGAAAAACTGTTTTTT
CASSSISSTNEKLFF
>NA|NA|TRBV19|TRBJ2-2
TGTGCCAGTAGTATGAATTCGGGCAGGGATATCACCGGGGAGCTGTTTTTT
CASSMNSGRDITGELFF
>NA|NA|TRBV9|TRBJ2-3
TGTGCCAGCAGCGTCTTGGCGGATACGCAGTATTTT
CASSVLADTQYF
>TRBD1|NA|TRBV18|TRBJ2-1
TGTGCCAGCGACCAAGGGCAGGGGGTCAATGAGCAGTTCTTC
CASDQGQGVNEQFF
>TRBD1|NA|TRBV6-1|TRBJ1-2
TGTGCCAGCAGTGCCAACTACGCCGACGGGACAGCCAACTATGGCTACACCTTC
CASSANYADGTANYGYTF
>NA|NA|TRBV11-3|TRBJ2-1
TGTGCCAGCAGCCGGGACTGGGGGGACAATGAGCAGTTCTTC
CASSRDWGDNEQFF
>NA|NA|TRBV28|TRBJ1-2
TGTGCCAGCAGTTTACCGACAGGACGGGGATATGGCTACACCTTC
CASSLPTGRGYGYTF
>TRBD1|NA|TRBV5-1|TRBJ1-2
TGCGCCAGCAGCTTGGAAGCGACAGGGGCCGGCTACACCTTC
CASSLEATGAGYTF
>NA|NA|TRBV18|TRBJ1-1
TGTGCCAGCTCGGGGGGGTGGAACACTGAAGCTTTCTTT
CASSGGWNTEAFF
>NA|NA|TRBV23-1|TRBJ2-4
TGCGCCAGCAGTCAATCGAGGGGTTTCGAAAACATTCAGTACTTC
CASSQSRGFENIQYF
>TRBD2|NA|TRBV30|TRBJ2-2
TGTGCCTGGAGTGTACTCAGCGGGAGGGCCGGCGGGGAGCTGTTTTTT
CAWSVLSGRAGGELFF
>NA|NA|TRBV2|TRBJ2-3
TGTGCCAGCAGTCAGGACAGCACAGATACGCAGTATTTT
CASSQDSTDTQYF
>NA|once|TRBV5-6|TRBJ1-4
TGTGCCAGCAGCTTGAACAGGGCGGAAGGAAAACTGTTTTTT
CASSLNRAEGKLFF
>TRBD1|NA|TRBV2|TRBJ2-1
TGTGCCAGCAGTCAGACAGGGCCCTTCAATGAGCAGTTCTTC
CASSQTGPFNEQFF
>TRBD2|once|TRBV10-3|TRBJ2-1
TGTGCCATCAGCCAGACTAGCGGGAGGGGGACCCCCTACAATGAGCAGTTCTTC
CAISQTSGRGTPYNEQFF
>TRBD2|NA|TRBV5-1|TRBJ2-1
TGCGCCAGCAGCTTGAGGACTAGCGGGAGGAGATTAGGGAATGAGCAGTTCTTC
CASSLRTSGRRLGNEQFF
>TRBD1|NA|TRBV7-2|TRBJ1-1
TGTGCCAGCAGCCGGGACAGTGAAGCTTTCTTT
CASSRDSEAFF
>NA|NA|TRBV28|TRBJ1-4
TGTGCCAGCAGCTCCCCCGCTCCCAATGAAAAACTGTTTTTT
CASSSPAPNEKLFF
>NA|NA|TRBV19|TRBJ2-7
TGTGCCAGTAGTATAGATCTGGAGAGCCTTCCCTACGAGCAGTACTTC
CASSIDLESLPYEQYF
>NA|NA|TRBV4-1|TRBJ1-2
TGCGCCAGCAGCCGAAAGACAAATCCTAACTATGGCTACACCTTC
CASSRKTNPNYGYTF
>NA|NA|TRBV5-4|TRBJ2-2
TGTGCCAGCAGCTTGGCTGGGACGACGAACACCGGGGAGCTGTTTTTT
CASSLAGTTNTGELFF
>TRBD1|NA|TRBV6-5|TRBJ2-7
TGTGCCAGCAGAAGTTCCGGGACAGGAGTATACGAGCAGTACTTC
CASRSSGTGVYEQYF
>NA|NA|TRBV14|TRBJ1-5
TGTGCCAGCAGCCGGTCAGCCGATCAGCCCCAGCATTTT
CASSRSADQPQHF
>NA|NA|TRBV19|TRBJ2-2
TGTGCCAGTAGTATTCTCTCAGGGTCCGCGAACACCGGGGAGCTGTTTTTT
CASSILSGSANTGELFF
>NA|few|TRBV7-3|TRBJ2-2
TGTGCCAGCAGCCCAGGAGCCCGCACCGGGGAGCTGTTTTTT
CASSPGARTGELFF
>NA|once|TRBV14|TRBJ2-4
TGTGCCAGCAGCCAAGATCGGGGTGAAGCCAAAAACATTCAGTACTTC
CASSQDRGEAKNIQYF
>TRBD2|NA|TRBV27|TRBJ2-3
TGTGCCAGCAGGCTGACGGGCGGGAGACCTTCTAGCACAGATACGCAGTATTTT
CASRLTGGRPSSTDTQYF
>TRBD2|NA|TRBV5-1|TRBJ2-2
TGCGCCAGCAGTCGGACTAGCGGGAACACCGGGGAGCTGTTTTTT
CASSRTSGNTGELFF
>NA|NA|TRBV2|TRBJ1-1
TGTGCCAGCAGTGAAGAGGTTGGCACTGAAGCTTTCTTT
CASSEEVGTEAFF
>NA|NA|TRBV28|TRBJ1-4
TGTGCCAGCAGTTTATCGGTCTCTCGTCTGTTTTTT
CASSLSVSRLFF
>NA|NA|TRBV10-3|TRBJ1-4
TGTGCCATCAGTGAGGACATTTCAACTAATGAAAAACTGTTTTTT
CAISEDISTNEKLFF
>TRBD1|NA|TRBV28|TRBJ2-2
TGTGCCAGCAAGCCGGGACAGGGGACCGGGGAGCTGTTTTTT
CASKPGQGTGELFF
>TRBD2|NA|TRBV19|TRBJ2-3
TGTGCCAGTTCCGGGACTAGCCGCACAGATACGCAGTATTTT
CASSGTSRTDTQYF
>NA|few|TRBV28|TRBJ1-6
TGTGCCAGCAGTTTAAATAATTCACCCCTCCACTTT
CASSLNNSPLHF
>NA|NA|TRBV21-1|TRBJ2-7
TGTGCCAGCAGCAAATGTCTAGCAGGTTACGAGCAGTACTTC
CASSKCLAGYEQYF
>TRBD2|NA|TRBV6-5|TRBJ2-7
TGTGCCAGCAGTTACTCGGGGACTAGCGGTTACTACGAGCAGTACTTC
CASSYSGTSGYYEQYF
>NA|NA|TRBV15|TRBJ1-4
TGTGCCACCAGGCGTGGGACTAATGAAAAACTGTTTTTT
CATRRGTNEKLFF
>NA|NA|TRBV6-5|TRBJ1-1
TGTGCCAGCACCAACGGAGGGGCTGCGAACACTGAAGCTTTCTTT
CASTNGGAANTEAFF
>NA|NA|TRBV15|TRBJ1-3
TGTGCCACCAGCTATCCTAGGGTCTCTGGAAACACCATATATTTT
CATSYPRVSGNTIYF
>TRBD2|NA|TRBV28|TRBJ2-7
TGTGCCAGCAGTTCCTCGGGACTAGCGAAACCCTACGAGCAGTACTTC
CASSSSGLAKPYEQYF
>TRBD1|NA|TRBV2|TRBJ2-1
TGTGCCAGCAGAGCTAAGACAGGGGCGCACAATGAGCAGTTCTTC
CASRAKTGAHNEQFF
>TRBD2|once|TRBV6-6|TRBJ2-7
TGTGCCAGCAGTTACTTTGGCGGGAGAGGCTACGAGCAGTACTTC
CASSYFGGRGYEQYF
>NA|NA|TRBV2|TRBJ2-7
TGTGCCAGCAGGCTAGCCGGCTACGAGCAGTACTTC
CASRLAGYEQYF
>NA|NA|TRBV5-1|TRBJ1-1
TGCGCCAGCAGCTTGGTGCTTACAGAGATGAACACTGAAGCTTTCTTT
CASSLVLTEMNTEAFF
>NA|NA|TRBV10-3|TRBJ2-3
TGTGCCATCAGTGAGTCTGATACGCAGTATTTT
CAISESDTQYF